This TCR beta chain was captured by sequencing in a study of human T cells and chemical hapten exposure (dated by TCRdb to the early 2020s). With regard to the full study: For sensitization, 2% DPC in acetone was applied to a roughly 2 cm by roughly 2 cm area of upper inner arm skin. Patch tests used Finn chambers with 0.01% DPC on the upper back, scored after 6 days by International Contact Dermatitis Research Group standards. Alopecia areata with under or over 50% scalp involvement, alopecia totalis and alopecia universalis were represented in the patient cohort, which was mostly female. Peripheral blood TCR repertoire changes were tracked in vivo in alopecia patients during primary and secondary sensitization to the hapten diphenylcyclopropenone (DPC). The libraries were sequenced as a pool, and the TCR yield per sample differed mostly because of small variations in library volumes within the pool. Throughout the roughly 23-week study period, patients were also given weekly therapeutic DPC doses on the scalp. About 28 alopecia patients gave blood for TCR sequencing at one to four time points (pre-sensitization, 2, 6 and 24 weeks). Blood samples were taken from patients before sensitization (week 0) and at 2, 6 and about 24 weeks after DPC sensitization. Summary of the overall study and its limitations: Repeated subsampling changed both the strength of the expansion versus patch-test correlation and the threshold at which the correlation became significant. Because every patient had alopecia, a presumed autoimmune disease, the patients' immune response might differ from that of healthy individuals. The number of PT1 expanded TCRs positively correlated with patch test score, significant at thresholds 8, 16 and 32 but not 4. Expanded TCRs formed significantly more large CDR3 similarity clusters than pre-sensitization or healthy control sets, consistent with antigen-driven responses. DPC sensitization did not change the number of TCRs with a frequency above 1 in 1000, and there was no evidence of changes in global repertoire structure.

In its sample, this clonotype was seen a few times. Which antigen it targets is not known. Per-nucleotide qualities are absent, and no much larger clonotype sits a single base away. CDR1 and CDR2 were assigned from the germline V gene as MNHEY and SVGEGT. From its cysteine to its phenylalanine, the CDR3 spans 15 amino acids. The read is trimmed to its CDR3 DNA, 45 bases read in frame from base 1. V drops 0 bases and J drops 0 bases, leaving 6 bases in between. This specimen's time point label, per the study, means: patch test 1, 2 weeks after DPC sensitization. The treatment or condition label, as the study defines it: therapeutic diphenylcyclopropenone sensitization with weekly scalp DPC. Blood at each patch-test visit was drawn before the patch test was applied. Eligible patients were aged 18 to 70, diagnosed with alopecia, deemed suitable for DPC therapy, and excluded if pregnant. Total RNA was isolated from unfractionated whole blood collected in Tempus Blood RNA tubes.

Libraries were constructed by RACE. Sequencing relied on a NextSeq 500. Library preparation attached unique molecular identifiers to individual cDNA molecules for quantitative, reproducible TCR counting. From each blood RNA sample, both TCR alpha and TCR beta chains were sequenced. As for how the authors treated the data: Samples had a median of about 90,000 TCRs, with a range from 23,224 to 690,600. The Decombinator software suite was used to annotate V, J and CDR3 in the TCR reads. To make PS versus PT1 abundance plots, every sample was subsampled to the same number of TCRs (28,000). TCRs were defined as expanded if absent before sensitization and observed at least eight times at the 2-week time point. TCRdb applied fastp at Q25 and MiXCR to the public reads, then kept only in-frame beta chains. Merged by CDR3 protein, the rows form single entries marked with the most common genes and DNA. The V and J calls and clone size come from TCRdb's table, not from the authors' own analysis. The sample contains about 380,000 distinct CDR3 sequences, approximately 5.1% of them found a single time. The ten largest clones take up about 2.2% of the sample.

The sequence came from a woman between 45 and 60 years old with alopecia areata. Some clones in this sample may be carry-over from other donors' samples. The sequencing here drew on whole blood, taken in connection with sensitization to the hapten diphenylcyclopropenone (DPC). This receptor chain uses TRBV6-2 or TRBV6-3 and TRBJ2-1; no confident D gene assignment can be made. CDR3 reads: CASSYSGNSYNEQFF. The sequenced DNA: TGTGCCAGCAGTTACTCGGGTAACTCCTACAATGAGCAGTTCTTC.